The present entry profiles one TCR beta chain with its context. Its target is not known. The assay was immunoSEQ multiplex PCR, and TCRdb's table has in-frame clones only and misses some. Of some 1,100,000 clones in the sample, around 78% were seen once. Germline CDR1 is SGHVS and CDR2 is FNYEAQ. The length of the CDR3 is 15 residues. The ends were cut back, 1 base at V and 1 base at J, with 11 bases in the middle. The entry originates in a study of shared clonotypes between healthy human individuals. Study in general: Plates per donor: three CD4 naive, three CD4 memory, two CD8 naive, one CD8 memory.

Regarding the study as a whole: The represented genetic and exposure-history diversity was limited by the small number of donors. Inspection by rarefaction showed sorted-subset sequencing to be incomplete despite large depth. Relative to memory subsets, naive subsets generally showed larger estimated richness.

Source material: memory CD4+ T cells from PBMCs. Subset defined: CD45RA-negative fraction. This TCR was sampled from a man in his late teens or twenties in good health. Some clones in this sample may be carry-over from other donors' samples. The chain couples TRBV7-6 to TRBJ2-7; possibly TRBD2 for D (6 bases). The CDR3 region is CASSLGLAPSYEQYF. As DNA, the CDR3 is TGTGCCAGCAGCTTAGGGCTAGCGCCGTCCTACGAGCAGTACTTC.